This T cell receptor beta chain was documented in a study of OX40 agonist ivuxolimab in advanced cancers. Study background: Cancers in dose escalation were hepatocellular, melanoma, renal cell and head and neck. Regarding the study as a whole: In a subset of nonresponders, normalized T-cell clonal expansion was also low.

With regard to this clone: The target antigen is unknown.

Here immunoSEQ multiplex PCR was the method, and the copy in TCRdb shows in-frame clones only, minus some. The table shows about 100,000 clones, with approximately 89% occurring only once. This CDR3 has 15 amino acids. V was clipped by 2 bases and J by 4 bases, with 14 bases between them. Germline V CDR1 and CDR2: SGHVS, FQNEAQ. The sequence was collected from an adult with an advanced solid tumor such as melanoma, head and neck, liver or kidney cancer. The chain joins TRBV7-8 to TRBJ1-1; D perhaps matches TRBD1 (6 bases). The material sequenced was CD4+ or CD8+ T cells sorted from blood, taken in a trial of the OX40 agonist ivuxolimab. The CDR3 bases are TGTGCCAGCAGCTTATCTAACGACAGGTCCACTGAAGCTTTCTTT. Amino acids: CASSLSNDRSTEAFF.